This T cell receptor (beta chain) was found in a study of control samples from healthy donors and cancer patients. V lost 4 bases and J lost 5, with 17 bases in between. The V gene's germline CDR1 is MNHEY and CDR2 SMNVEV (reference sequence). CDR3 size: 15 residues. Profiling relied on immunoSEQ multiplex PCR, and the TCRdb table lists in-frame clones only, not all of them. Among some 80,000 clones, over 80% were seen once, and the ten largest hold over 4.5%. The material sequenced was blood. The J gene is TRBJ1-1, the V gene TRBV27; D may be TRBD1 (6 bases). This TCR was sampled from an older woman in good health. The CDR3 loop is CASSSYRDQRTEAFF. The CDR3 region has the DNA TGTGCCAGCAGTTCTTACAGGGATCAAAGGACTGAAGCTTTCTTT.